This is a list of T cell receptor beta chains from one sample in a study of cytomegalovirus exposure and HLA in healthy donors. This table comes from immunoSEQ multiplex PCR, and its TCRdb copy is limited to in-frame clones, with some not included. The sample contains 260,000 or so clones, about 90% of which appear only once. The sample taken for sequencing was PBMCs. Receptor source: a woman aged 25 to 45 in good health and CMV-seronegative. The CDR3 runs from the conserved cysteine through the conserved F or W. The D gene is left open where the match is weak. Clone size appears in some rows only: once, few, many, or a class for an expanded clone.

>TRBV7-2|.|once|TRBJ1-2
TGTGCCAGCAGCCCCGGCCCGCTGCGTGGCTACACCTTC
CASSPGPLRGYTF
>TRBV13|TRBD2|.|TRBJ2-7
TGTGCCAGCAGCCTAAGAGGTAGCGGGAGGGGCTCCTACGAGCAGTACTTC
CASSLRGSGRGSYEQYF
>TRBV5-1|TRBD1|.|TRBJ1-1
TGCGCCAGCAGCTTGGGGGCAGGACAGGCGAACACTGAAGCTTTCTTT
CASSLGAGQANTEAFF
>TRBV7-9|TRBD1|.|TRBJ2-7
TGTGCCAGCAGCCCCGGGACAGTCCCTTCCTACGAGCAGTACTTC
CASSPGTVPSYEQYF
>TRBV10-3|TRBD2|.|TRBJ2-3
TGTGCCATCAGTCCCGGACTAGCGGGAGGGATTGTCACAGATACGCAGTATTTT
CAISPGLAGGIVTDTQYF
>TRBV6-5|.|.|TRBJ2-1
TGTGCCAGCAGCTTTGGCGGGGACTACAATGAGCAGTTCTTC
CASSFGGDYNEQFF
>TRBV9|TRBD2|.|TRBJ2-7
TGTGCCAGCAGCCCTAGCGGTCTACGCGGGCAGTACTTC
CASSPSGLRGQYF
>TRBV19|.|.|TRBJ2-2
TGTGCCAGTAGTATGGGCACCGGGGAGCTGTTTTTT
CASSMGTGELFF
>TRBV11-3|TRBD1|.|TRBJ2-7
TGTGCCAGCAGCTTAGATGATGGGACAGGGCTCTACGAGCAGTACTTC
CASSLDDGTGLYEQYF
>TRBV4-2|.|.|TRBJ2-1
TGTGCCAGCAGCCAAGATGGGACAAGCCGAGGGAATGAGCAGTTCTTC
CASSQDGTSRGNEQFF
>TRBV5-1|TRBD2|.|TRBJ2-5
TGCGCCAGCAGCTCGGGACTAGCGGGAGATGAGACCCAGTACTTC
CASSSGLAGDETQYF
>TRBV5-1|TRBD1|.|TRBJ1-2
TGCGCCGGCAAAATGGGACAGGGTAATGGCTACACCTTC
CAGKMGQGNGYTF
>TRBV18|TRBD1|few|TRBJ1-2
TGTGCCAGCTCACCACAGGGGGCACGTGGCTACACCTTC
CASSPQGARGYTF
>TRBV2|.|.|TRBJ2-4
TGTGCCAGCAGTGAGGGTGGGGACATTCAGTACTTC
CASSEGGDIQYF
>TRBV5-6|TRBD1|.|TRBJ2-1
TGTGCCAGCAGAGAGACTGGACAGGGCTACAATGAGCAGTTCTTC
CASRETGQGYNEQFF
>TRBV7-3|.|.|TRBJ2-1
TGTGCCAGCAGCTTATCGGCGGGGCTAGGAATGAAGTTCTTC
CASSLSAGLGMKFF
>TRBV5-6|.|once|TRBJ2-1
TGTGCCAGCAGCTTGGGACTAGTTACCAATGAGCAGTTCTTC
CASSLGLVTNEQFF
>TRBV4-2|.|.|TRBJ2-3
TGTGCCAGCAGCCAGGGGACTAGCACAGATACGCAGTATTTT
CASSQGTSTDTQYF
>TRBV2|TRBD2|.|TRBJ2-1
TGTGCCACCTCTAGACCGCTAGCGGGAGGGCCCCATGAGCAGTTCTTC
CATSRPLAGGPHEQFF
>TRBV6-6|.|few|TRBJ2-7
TGTGCCAGCCGTGTTAGTAACTCCTACGAGCAGTACTTC
CASRVSNSYEQYF
>TRBV28|.|.|TRBJ2-7
TGTGCCAGCAGTTTATTTACTAGAACCTACGAGCAGTACTTC
CASSLFTRTYEQYF
>TRBV15|TRBD2|.|TRBJ2-3
TGTGCCACCAGCAGAGGGCAGCGGGATAGGGATACGCAGTATTTT
CATSRGQRDRDTQYF
>TRBV10-2|TRBD2|.|TRBJ2-3
TGCGCCAGCAGGGAGATTAGCGGGAGGGCCGCGGGAGATACGCAGTATTTT
CASREISGRAAGDTQYF
>TRBV29-1|TRBD1|.|TRBJ2-5
TGCAGCGTGGGACAGGGCTCGATCCAGTACTTC
CSVGQGSIQYF
>TRBV6-5|.|.|TRBJ1-3
TGTGCCAGCAGTTTGACATCCTCTGGAAACACCATATATTTT
CASSLTSSGNTIYF
>TRBV9|.|.|TRBJ2-3
TGTGCCAGCAGCTGGGACTCGGCCACAGATACGCAGTATTTT
CASSWDSATDTQYF
>TRBV28|.|.|TRBJ1-5
TGTGCCAGCAGTTTAATAGGGAGCAATCAGCCCCAGCATTTT
CASSLIGSNQPQHF
>TRBV6-5|TRBD2|.|TRBJ2-1
TGTGCCAGCCGGGAGGCCTCCTACAATGAGCAGTTCTTC
CASREASYNEQFF
>TRBV7-6|TRBD2|once|TRBJ2-1
TGTGCCAGCAGCTTAGCCCCGGGACTAGCGGGAGGGCCCCCCTACAATGAGCAGTTCTTC
CASSLAPGLAGGPPYNEQFF
>TRBV2|.|.|TRBJ2-1
TGTGCCAGCAGTGACCGGGGCCTTGAGCAGTTCTTC
CASSDRGLEQFF
>TRBV25-1|.|.|TRBJ2-2
TGTGCCAGCAGTGCCTACACCGGGGAGCTGTTTTTT
CASSAYTGELFF
>TRBV7-9|.|.|TRBJ2-1
TGTGCCAGCAGCCCCCAAGACAGCTATTTTGAGCAGTTCTTC
CASSPQDSYFEQFF
>TRBV2|TRBD1|.|TRBJ2-2
TGTGCCAGCAGTGACCACAGGGGGGGGGAGCTGTTTTTT
CASSDHRGGELFF
>TRBV7-3|TRBD2|.|TRBJ2-3
TGTGCCAGCAGCCCCTGGGGGCTAGCGGGAGGGCGAGGGACAGATACGCAGTATTTT
CASSPWGLAGGRGTDTQYF
>TRBV7-3|TRBD2|.|TRBJ2-1
TGTGCCAGCAGCTTAATAGGCGGGAGCTCCTACAATGAGCAGTTCTTC
CASSLIGGSSYNEQFF
>TRBV9|TRBD2|.|TRBJ2-4
TGTGCCAGCAGCCCCAACCCGGGGAGGGAAAACATTCAGTACTTC
CASSPNPGRENIQYF
>TRBV5-4|.|.|TRBJ2-2
TGTGCCAGCAGCTTAGGGTCAACCAGGGAGTCCGGGGAGCTGTTTTTT
CASSLGSTRESGELFF
>TRBV6-6|.|.|TRBJ1-5
TGTGCCAGCAGTTACGAAGGGAGAGGCAATCAGCCCCAGCATTTT
CASSYEGRGNQPQHF
>TRBV4-3|TRBD2|.|TRBJ2-3
TGCGCCAGCAGCCAAGGCCTGGCTAGCGGGAGTGCAGATACGCAGTATTTT
CASSQGLASGSADTQYF
>TRBV7-2|TRBD2|.|TRBJ2-7
TGTGCCAGCAGCTTAGTTGCTAGCGGCCACGAGCAGTACTTC
CASSLVASGHEQYF
>TRBV4-3|.|.|TRBJ2-1
TGCGCCAGCAGCTCCGGCGTGGATGAGCAGTTCTTC
CASSSGVDEQFF
>TRBV2|TRBD1|.|TRBJ2-5
TGTGCCAGCAGAAAGGACAGGGAAGAGACCCAGTACTTC
CASRKDREETQYF
>TRBV4-3|.|.|TRBJ2-5
TGCGCCAGCAGCCAAGCCTTTGCAGGGGGGAAAGAGACCCAGTACTTC
CASSQAFAGGKETQYF
>TRBV28|.|.|TRBJ1-2
TGTGCCAGCAGTTTAGGGAAAGCTAACTATGGCTACACCTTC
CASSLGKANYGYTF
>TRBV10-3|.|.|TRBJ1-2
TGTGCCATCAGTGGGGGGGAATATGGCTACACCTTC
CAISGGEYGYTF
>TRBV14|TRBD1|.|TRBJ2-4
TGTGCCAGCAGCCCCCTGGACAGGGAAACAAACATTCAGTACTTC
CASSPLDRETNIQYF
>TRBV18|TRBD1|.|TRBJ2-4
TGTGCCAGCTCACCACTTTCGGGACAGGGAAACATTCAGTACTTC
CASSPLSGQGNIQYF
>TRBV18|.|.|TRBJ2-7
TGTGCCAGCTCACCTCGGGACTTCTACGAGCAGTACTTC
CASSPRDFYEQYF